This entry concerns a single T cell receptor (beta chain). The antigen is undetermined. These data belong to a study of cytomegalovirus exposure and HLA in healthy donors. General study findings and limits: Presence/absence analyses assumed roughly uniform sequencing depth across donors, which may not hold.

The PCR was carried out with 60 Vbeta primers and 13 Jbeta primers. The assay was immunoSEQ multiplex PCR, and TCRdb's table has in-frame clones only and misses some. The table records some 150,000 clones, about two thirds of them present only once. Germline CDR1 reads SNHLY; CDR2 reads FYNNEI. With 5 bases clipped from V and 4 bases from J, the junction kept 0 bases outside the gene matches. The CDR3 runs 13 residues. The receptor comes from a woman aged 30 to 39 in good health and CMV-seronegative. The V call is TRBV2, the J call TRBJ2-1; TRBD2 matches 9 bases. The sample was PBMCs. CDR3 in amino acids: CASSLAGYNEQFF. The CDR3 DNA is TGTGCCAGCAGTCTAGCGGGGTACAATGAGCAGTTCTTC.